These 9 T cell receptor beta chains were sequenced from one sample in a study of blood T cell repertoires in COVID-19. Sequencing was performed with immunoSEQ multiplex PCR; in TCRdb, only in-frame clones are kept and a portion is missing. The sample records approximately 250,000 clones, roughly 84% being singletons. Material for sequencing was peripheral blood. Every receptor here comes from a woman in her forties or fifties with acute or convalescent COVID-19.

The chain has TRBV19 and TRBJ1-2; D possibly corresponds to TRBD1 (6 bases). The CDR3 extends over 12 amino acids. Germline CDR1 is LNHDA and CDR2 is SQIVND (reference sequence). Trimming stripped 4 bases from V and 5 bases from J, with 8 bases between. CDR3 residues: CASSTQGYGYTF. For the CDR3, the DNA is TGTGCCAGTAGTACACAGGGATATGGCTACACCTTC.

The rearrangement links TRBV9 to TRBJ2-7, with 10 positions matching TRBD1. Germline V gene data show CDR1 as SGDLS and CDR2 as YYNGEE. The CDR3 sequence is 14 residues long. V gave up 3 bases and J gave up 6 bases; unmatched junction bases: 6. CDR3 amino acids: CASSETGGGGEQYF. The DNA of the CDR3 is TGTGCCAGCAGCGAGACAGGGGGCGGGGGCGAGCAGTACTTC.

The rearrangement joins TRBV12-3 or TRBV12-4 to TRBJ1-5; 7 nucleotides align to TRBD1. V trimming: 10 bases; J trimming: 3 bases; junction bases outside the gene matches: 3. The CDR3 runs to 12 residues. In nucleotides, the CDR3 is TGTGCCACGGGACAGACCAATCAGCCCCAGCATTTT. Protein: CATGQTNQPQHF.

The V and J genes are TRBV6-1 and TRBJ1-2; D is unresolved. The CDR3 covers 15 residues. The V gene's germline CDR1 is MNHNS and CDR2 SASEGT. V lost 2 bases to trimming and J lost 5 bases, with 15 bases between them. CDR3: CASSESGGISYGYTF. DNA of the CDR3: TGTGCCAGCAGTGAAAGCGGAGGCATCTCTTATGGCTACACCTTC.

The chain has TRBV30 and TRBJ2-7, with D possibly matching TRBD2 (5 bases). Deletions cut 3 bases from V and 2 bases from J, with 17 bases between. The CDR3 runs 15 residues. CDR1 GTSNPN and CDR2 SVGIG come from the germline V gene (reference sequence). CDR3 DNA sequence: TGTGCCTGGAGCGGGATGGGGAATAGTGCCTACGAGCAGTACTTC. This translates into CAWSGMGNSAYEQYF.

The chain links TRBV9 to TRBJ2-5, with 7 bases fitting TRBD1. Germline trimming cut 4 bases from V and 5 bases from J; bases unmatched to any gene: 11. The CDR3 is 15 residues long. The germline gives CDR1 SGDLS, CDR2 YYNGEE. Here the CDR3 DNA reads TGTGCCAGCAGCATTACAGGGGACCGAGGGGAGACCCAGTACTTC. Translated: CASSITGDRGETQYF.

CDR3 coding DNA: TGTGCCAGCGGGACTAGCAGCTACAATGAGCAGTTCTTC. Translating gives CASGTSSYNEQFF. This chain joins TRBV28 and TRBJ2-1, with 9 bases fitting TRBD2. The length of the CDR3 is 13 residues. Germline-derived CDR1 and CDR2 are MDHEN and SYDVKM. With V trimmed by 8 bases and J by 3 bases, 2 bases remained unmatched.

This clone appeared once. This rearrangement joins TRBV28 to TRBJ1-6, with D unclear. Germline CDR1 is MDHEN and CDR2 is SYDVKM. The V and J ends lost 6 bases and 4 bases respectively, with 19 bases between them. This CDR3 spans 17 amino acids. The CDR3 DNA follows: TGTGCCAGCAGGGCGTTAGGACTTTTCCCATATAATTCACCCCTCCACTTT. Translating gives CASRALGLFPYNSPLHF.

The chain uses TRBV12-3 or TRBV12-4 and TRBJ1-2; D not certain. The CDR3 spans 13 residues. V shed 5 bases and J shed 9 bases, with 16 bases lying between them. This CDR3 is CASSPTGGGSYTF. The CDR3 bases are TGTGCCAGCAGTCCAACGGGAGGCGGGAGCTACACCTTC.